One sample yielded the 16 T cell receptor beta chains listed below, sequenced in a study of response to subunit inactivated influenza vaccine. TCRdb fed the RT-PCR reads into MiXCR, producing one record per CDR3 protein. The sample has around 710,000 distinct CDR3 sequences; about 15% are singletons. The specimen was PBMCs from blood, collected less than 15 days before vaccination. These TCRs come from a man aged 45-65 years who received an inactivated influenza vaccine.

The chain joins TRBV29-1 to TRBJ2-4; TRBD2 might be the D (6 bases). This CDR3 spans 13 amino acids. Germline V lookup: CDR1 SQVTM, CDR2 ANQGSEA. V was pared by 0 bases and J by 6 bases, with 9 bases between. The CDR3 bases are TGCAGCGTTGAAGATTTCGGGGGAAACATTCAGTACTTC. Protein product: CSVEDFGGNIQYF.

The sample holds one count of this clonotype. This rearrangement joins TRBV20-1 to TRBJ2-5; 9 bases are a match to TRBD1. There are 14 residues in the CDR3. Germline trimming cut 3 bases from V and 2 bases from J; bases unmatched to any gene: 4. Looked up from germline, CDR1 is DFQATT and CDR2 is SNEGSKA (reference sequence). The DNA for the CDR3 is TGCAGTGCTAGCCCGGGACAGGGACAAGAGACCCAGTACTTC. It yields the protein CSASPGQGQETQYF.

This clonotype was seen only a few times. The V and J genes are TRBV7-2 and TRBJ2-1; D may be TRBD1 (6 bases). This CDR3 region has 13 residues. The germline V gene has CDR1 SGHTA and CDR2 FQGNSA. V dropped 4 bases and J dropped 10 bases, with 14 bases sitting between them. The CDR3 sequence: CASSSGTSREQFF. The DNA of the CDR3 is TGTGCCAGCAGCTCAGGGACATCTCGGGAGCAGTTCTTC.

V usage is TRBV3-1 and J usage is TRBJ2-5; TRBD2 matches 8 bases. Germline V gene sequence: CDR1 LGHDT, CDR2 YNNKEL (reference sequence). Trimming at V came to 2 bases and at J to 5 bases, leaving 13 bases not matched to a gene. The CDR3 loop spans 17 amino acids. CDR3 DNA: TGTGCCAGCAGCCAATCAACTAGCGGTACGAGACAGGAGACCCAGTACTTC. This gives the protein CASSQSTSGTRQETQYF.

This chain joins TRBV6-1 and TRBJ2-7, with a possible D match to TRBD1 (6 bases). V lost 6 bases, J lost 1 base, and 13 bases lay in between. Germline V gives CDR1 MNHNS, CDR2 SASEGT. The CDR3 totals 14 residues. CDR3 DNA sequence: TGTGCCAGCAGGACAGACAGGATATCCTACGAGCAGTACTTC. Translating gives CASRTDRISYEQYF.

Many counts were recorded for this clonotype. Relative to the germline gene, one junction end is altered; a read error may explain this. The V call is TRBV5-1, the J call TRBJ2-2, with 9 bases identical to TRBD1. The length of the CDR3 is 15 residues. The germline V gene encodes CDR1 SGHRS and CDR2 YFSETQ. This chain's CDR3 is CASSLGQGNTGELFF. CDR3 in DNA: TGTGCCAGCAGCTTGGGACAGGGGAACACCGGGGAGCTGTTTTTT.

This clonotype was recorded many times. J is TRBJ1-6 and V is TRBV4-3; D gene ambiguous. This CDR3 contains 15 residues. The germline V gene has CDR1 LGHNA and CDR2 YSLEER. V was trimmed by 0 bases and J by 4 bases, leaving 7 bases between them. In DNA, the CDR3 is TGCGCCAGCAGCCAAGATCGGGCGTATAATTCACCCCTCCACTTT. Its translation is CASSQDRAYNSPLHF.

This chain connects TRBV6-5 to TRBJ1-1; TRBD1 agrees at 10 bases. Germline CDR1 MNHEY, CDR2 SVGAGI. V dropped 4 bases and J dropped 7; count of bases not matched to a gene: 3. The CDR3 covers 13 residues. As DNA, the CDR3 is TGTGCCAGCAGTTCAAGGACAGGGGGTGAAGCTTTCTTT. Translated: CASSSRTGGEAFF.

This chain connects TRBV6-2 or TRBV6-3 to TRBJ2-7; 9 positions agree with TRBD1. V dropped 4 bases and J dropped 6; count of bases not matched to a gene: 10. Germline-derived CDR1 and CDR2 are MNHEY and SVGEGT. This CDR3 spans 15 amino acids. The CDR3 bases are TGTGCCAGCAGTTCCTACGTGACAGGGGGTGGCGAGCAGTACTTC. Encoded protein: CASSSYVTGGGEQYF.

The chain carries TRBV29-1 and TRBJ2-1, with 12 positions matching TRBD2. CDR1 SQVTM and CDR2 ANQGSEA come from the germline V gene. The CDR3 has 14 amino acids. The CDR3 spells CTAYGTSGYNEQFF. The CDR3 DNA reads TGCACCGCGTACGGGACTAGCGGGTACAATGAGCAGTTCTTC.

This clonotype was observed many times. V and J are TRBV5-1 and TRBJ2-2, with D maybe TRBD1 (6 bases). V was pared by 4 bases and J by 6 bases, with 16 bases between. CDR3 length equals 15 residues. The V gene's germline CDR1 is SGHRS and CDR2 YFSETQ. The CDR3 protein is CASSRPGASAGELFF. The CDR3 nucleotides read TGCGCCAGCAGCCGTCCAGGGGCTTCGGCCGGGGAGCTGTTTTTT.

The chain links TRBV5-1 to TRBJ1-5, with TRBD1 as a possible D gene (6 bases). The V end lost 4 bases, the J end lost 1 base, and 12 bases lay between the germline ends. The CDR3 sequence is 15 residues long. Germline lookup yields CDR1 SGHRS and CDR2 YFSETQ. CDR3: CASSVGHLSNQPQHF. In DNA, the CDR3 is TGCGCCAGCAGCGTGGGACACCTAAGCAATCAGCCCCAGCATTTT. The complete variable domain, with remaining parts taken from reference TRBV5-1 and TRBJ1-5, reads KAGVTQTPRYLIKTRGQQVTLSCSPISGHRSVSWYQQTPGQGLQFLFEYFSETQRNKGNFPGRFSGRQFSNSRSEMNVSTLELGDSALYLCASSVGHLSNQPQHFGDGTRLSIL.

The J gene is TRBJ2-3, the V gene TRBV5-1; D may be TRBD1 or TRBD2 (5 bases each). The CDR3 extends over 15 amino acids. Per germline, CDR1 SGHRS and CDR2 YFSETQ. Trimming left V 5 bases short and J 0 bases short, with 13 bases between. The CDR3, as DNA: TGCGCCAGCAGTCGGGACGCATCTAGCACAGATACGCAGTATTTT. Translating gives CASSRDASSTDTQYF.

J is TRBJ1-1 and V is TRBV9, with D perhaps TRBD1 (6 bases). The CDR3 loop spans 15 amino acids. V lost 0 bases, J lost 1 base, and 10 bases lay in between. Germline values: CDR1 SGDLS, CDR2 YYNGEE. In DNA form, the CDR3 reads TGTGCCAGCAGCGTAGCCCCGGACAGGAACACTGAAGCTTTCTTT. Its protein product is CASSVAPDRNTEAFF.

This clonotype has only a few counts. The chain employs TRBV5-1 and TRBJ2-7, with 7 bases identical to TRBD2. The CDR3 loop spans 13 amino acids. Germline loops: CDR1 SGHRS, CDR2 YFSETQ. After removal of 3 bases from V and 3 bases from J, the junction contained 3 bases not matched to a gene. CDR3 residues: CASSWEGGYEQYF. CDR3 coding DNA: TGCGCCAGCAGCTGGGAGGGTGGCTACGAGCAGTACTTC.

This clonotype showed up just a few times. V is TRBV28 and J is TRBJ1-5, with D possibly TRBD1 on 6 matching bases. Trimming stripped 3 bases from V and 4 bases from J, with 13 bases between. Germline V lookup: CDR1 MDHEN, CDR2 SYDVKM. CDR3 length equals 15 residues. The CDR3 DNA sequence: TGTGCCAGCAGTTTCGGGCAGGGGCCAAATCAGCCCCAGCATTTT. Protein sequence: CASSFGQGPNQPQHF.